This T cell receptor beta chain emerged from a study of T cells in localized non-small cell lung cancer. V shed 3 bases and J shed 6 bases, with 7 bases lying between them. The germline V gene has CDR1 SGHTS and CDR2 YDEGEE. This CDR3 contains 12 residues. Profiling relied on immunoSEQ multiplex PCR, and the TCRdb table lists in-frame clones only, not all of them. The table shows under 95,000 clones, with 80% occurring only once. As concerns this clone: The antigen is not known.

The study, taken as a whole, reports: The highest T cell clonality was in uninvolved adjacent lung, above tumor.

The TCR comes from a female donor aged 60 or older with stage I lung adenocarcinoma. The chain links TRBV5-8 to TRBJ1-3; D gene uncertain. The specimen comprised peripheral blood, sampled before any cancer treatment. This CDR3 is CASSWGLNTIYF. DNA of the CDR3: TGTGCCAGCAGCTGGGGTCTAAACACCATATATTTT.